A selection of T cell receptor beta chains follows, all from one sample in a study of blood T cell repertoires in COVID-19. TCRdb keeps only in-frame clones here, not all; method: immunoSEQ multiplex PCR. The sample contains about 190,000 clones, approximately 84% of which appear only once. The sample was peripheral blood. Receptors originate from a woman aged 70-85 years with active or convalescent COVID-19. Each CDR3 is given with its conserved first and last residue. A D gene is named only where the DNA matches it firmly. The size of a clone is reported for some rows only, either as once, few or many, or as a class for expanded clones.

d_call j_call v_call clone_size cdr3_nt cdr3_aa
. TRBJ1-5 TRBV6-5 . TGTGCCAGCAGTTATAGGGGCGACTTAAATCAGCCCCAGCATTTT CASSYRGDLNQPQHF
TRBD1 TRBJ1-1 TRBV3-1/TRBV3-2 . TGTGCCAGCAGCCAAGATCAGGCAGGGGGCGGTGAAGCTTTCTTT CASSQDQAGGGEAFF
TRBD1 TRBJ1-2 TRBV5-1 . TGCGCCAGCAGCTTGAAAGGACAGGGGGCCTCTGGCTACACCTTC CASSLKGQGASGYTF
TRBD2 TRBJ2-5 TRBV28 . TGTGCCAGCAGTCCCGGGACTAGCGTACAAGAGACCCAGTACTTC CASSPGTSVQETQYF
TRBD1 TRBJ2-3 TRBV4-1 . TGCGCCAGCAGCCAGGGGGACAGACGCCCAGATACGCAGTATTTT CASSQGDRRPDTQYF
. TRBJ2-7 TRBV6-5 . TGTGCCAGCAGTCCGCGGTATGGCGAGCAGTACTTC CASSPRYGEQYF
TRBD1 TRBJ1-2 TRBV19 . TGTGCCAGTACTCCACAGGGGCAGGGGAATGGCTACACCTTC CASTPQGQGNGYTF
. TRBJ1-2 TRBV5-1 . TGCGCCAGCAGCAGAACTGTGACCCCGGAGGGCTATGGCTACACCTTC CASSRTVTPEGYGYTF
TRBD1 TRBJ1-3 TRBV5-1 few TGCGCCAGCAGCTTGCCCACAGGGGACCGAAACACCATATATTTT CASSLPTGDRNTIYF
. TRBJ1-5 TRBV15 few TGTGCCACCAGCAGGGTTAGTAATCAGCCCCAGCATTTT CATSRVSNQPQHF
. TRBJ1-4 TRBV28 . TGTGCCAGCACTCCCCCCGGCGGGTCGCCTGAAAAACTGTTTTTT CASTPPGGSPEKLFF
TRBD1 TRBJ2-2 TRBV18 once TGTGCCAGCTCACCACGGGGACAGGGGAACACCGGGGAGCTGTTTTTT CASSPRGQGNTGELFF
TRBD2 TRBJ2-2 TRBV3-1/TRBV3-2 once TGTGCCAGCAGCCAAGATTCACTAGCGGGACCCACCGGGGAGCTGTTTTTT CASSQDSLAGPTGELFF
TRBD2 TRBJ2-7 TRBV5-1 . TGCGCCAGCAGGTCCGGGACTAGCGGGATTTACGAGCAGTACTTC CASRSGTSGIYEQYF
TRBD1 TRBJ1-2 TRBV28 . TGTGCCAGCAGTTTCGGGACAGGGATCTATGGCTACACCTTC CASSFGTGIYGYTF
. TRBJ1-1 TRBV9 . TGTGCCAGCAGCGCCACCGGAACAGGGCGAGGAGTGATGAACACTGAAGCTTTCTTT CASSATGTGRGVMNTEAFF
. TRBJ2-5 TRBV19 . TGTGCCAGTAGTACAGGAGGCGGGATCGTTGAGACCCAGTACTTC CASSTGGGIVETQYF
. TRBJ2-4 TRBV5-6 . TGTGCCAGCAGCCCGAGGGGGAGAAACATTCAGTACTTC CASSPRGRNIQYF
TRBD2 TRBJ2-5 TRBV18 . TGTGCCAGCTCACCACGGATTGGAGCGGGAGGTCAAGAGACCCAGTACTTC CASSPRIGAGGQETQYF
TRBD1 TRBJ1-5 TRBV5-1 . TGCGCCAGCAGCCAAGGGACAGTACGCCAGCCCCAGCATTTT CASSQGTVRQPQHF
. TRBJ2-7 TRBV5-5 . TGTGCCAGCAGCTTGTGGAACAGGAAAGGCGTGGACGAGCAGTACTTC CASSLWNRKGVDEQYF
. TRBJ2-7 TRBV15 few TGTGCCACCAGCAGAGAACAGGGTTTCTACGAGCAGTACTTC CATSREQGFYEQYF
. TRBJ2-2 TRBV7-2 . TGTGCCAGCAGCCCTTGGGGGGACCCGAACACCGGGGAGCTGTTTTTT CASSPWGDPNTGELFF
. TRBJ1-4 TRBV6-5 . TGTGCCAGCAGTTACTCGCACGGGGGTGGTGAAAAACTGTTTTTT CASSYSHGGGEKLFF
. TRBJ2-7 TRBV13 few TGTGCCAGCAGCTACAACCGACAGGACGAGCAGTACTTC CASSYNRQDEQYF
. TRBJ1-5 TRBV28 . TGTGCCAGCAGTTTGGTGGGTCGACTCCAGCATTTT CASSLVGRLQHF
TRBD1 TRBJ1-4 TRBV28 . TGTGCCAGCAGTTATCGACAGGGGAATGAAAAACTGTTTTTT CASSYRQGNEKLFF
TRBD1 TRBJ2-5 TRBV5-5 . TGTGCCAGCAGCTACGGGACAGGGGGTGAGACCCAGTACTTC CASSYGTGGETQYF
. TRBJ1-5 TRBV6-1 few TGTGCCAGCAGTGAATCGACAGTCACCTTCGGTCAGCCCCAGCATTTT CASSESTVTFGQPQHF
. TRBJ1-6 TRBV15 . TGTGCCACCAGCAGAGAAACAGCCTATAATTCACCCCTCCACTTT CATSRETAYNSPLHF
. TRBJ2-7 TRBV10-3 few TGTGCCATAGCGAAGGACAGACCCTACGAGCAGTACTTC CAIAKDRPYEQYF
. TRBJ2-2 TRBV28 . TGTGCCAGCATTGGGGCTGGAGGGCCGCCCGGGGAGCTGTTTTTT CASIGAGGPPGELFF
TRBD1 TRBJ1-3 TRBV19 . TGTGCCAGTAGTACGGTCGGACAGGTCCGCTCTGGAAACACCATATATTTT CASSTVGQVRSGNTIYF
. TRBJ2-7 TRBV11-1 . TGTGCCAGCAGCTATTCTTGGAGATCCTACGAGCAGTACTTC CASSYSWRSYEQYF
TRBD1 TRBJ1-3 TRBV28 once TGTGCCAGCAGAAGACTGACAGGGAATGGTCGGGGAAACACCATATATTTT CASRRLTGNGRGNTIYF
TRBD2 TRBJ2-3 TRBV4-2 . TGTGCCAGCAGCCAAGATCACCCCACTAGCGGGCGGTCTACGCAGTATTTT CASSQDHPTSGRSTQYF
. TRBJ1-2 TRBV6-5 . TGTGCCAGCAGTAATTCTCAGGGATATGGCTACACCTTC CASSNSQGYGYTF